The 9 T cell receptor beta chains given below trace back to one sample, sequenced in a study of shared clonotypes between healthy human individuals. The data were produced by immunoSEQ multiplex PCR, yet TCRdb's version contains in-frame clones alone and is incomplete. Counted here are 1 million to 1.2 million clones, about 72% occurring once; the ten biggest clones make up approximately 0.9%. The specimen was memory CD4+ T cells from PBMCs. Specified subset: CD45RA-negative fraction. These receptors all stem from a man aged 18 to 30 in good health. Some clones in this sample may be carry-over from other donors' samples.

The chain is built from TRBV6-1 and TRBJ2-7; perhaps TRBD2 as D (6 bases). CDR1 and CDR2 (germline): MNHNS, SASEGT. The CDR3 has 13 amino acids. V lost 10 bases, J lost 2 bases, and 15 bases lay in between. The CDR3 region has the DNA TGTGCCACCTTAACTAGCCAAGCCTACGAGCAGTACTTC. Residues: CATLTSQAYEQYF.

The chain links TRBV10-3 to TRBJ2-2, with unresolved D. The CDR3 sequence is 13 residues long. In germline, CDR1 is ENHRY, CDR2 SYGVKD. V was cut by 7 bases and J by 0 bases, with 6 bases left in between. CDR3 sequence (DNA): TGTGCCATCAAAGGATCGAACACCGGGGAGCTGTTTTTT. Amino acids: CAIKGSNTGELFF.

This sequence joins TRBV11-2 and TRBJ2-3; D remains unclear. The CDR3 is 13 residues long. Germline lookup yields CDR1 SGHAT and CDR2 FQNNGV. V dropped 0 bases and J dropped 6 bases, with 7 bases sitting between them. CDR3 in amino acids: CASSLDLADTQYF. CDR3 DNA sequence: TGTGCCAGCAGCTTAGACCTTGCGGATACGCAGTATTTT.

DNA for the CDR3: TGCAGCGTTGAGTCCCCGGGGGAGCAGTACTTC. It is translated as CSVESPGEQYF. This sequence joins TRBV29-1 and TRBJ2-5, with TRBD2 as a possible D gene (6 bases). CDR1 SQVTM and CDR2 ANQGSEA come from the germline V gene. The CDR3 contains 11 residues. V lost 3 bases and J 11 bases, leaving 13 bases between the germline ends.

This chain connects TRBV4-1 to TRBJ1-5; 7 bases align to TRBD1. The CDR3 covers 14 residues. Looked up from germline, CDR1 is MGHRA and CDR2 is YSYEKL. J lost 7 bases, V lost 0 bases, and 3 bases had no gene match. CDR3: CASSQEQGLQPQHF. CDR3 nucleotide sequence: TGCGCCAGCAGCCAAGAACAGGGGTTACAGCCCCAGCATTTT.

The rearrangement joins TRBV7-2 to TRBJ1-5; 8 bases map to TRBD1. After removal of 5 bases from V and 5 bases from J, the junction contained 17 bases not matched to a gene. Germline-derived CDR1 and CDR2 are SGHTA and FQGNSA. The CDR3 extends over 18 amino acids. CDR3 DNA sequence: TGTGCCAGCAGCGCCCCCCCGTACGTCAGGGGGCGAGATCAGCCCCAGCATTTT. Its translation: CASSAPPYVRGRDQPQHF.

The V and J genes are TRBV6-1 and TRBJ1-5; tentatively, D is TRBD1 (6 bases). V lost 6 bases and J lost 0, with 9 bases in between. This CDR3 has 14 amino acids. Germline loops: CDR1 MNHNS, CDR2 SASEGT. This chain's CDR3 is CASRWTASNQPQHF. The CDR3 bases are TGTGCCAGCAGGTGGACAGCTAGCAATCAGCCCCAGCATTTT.

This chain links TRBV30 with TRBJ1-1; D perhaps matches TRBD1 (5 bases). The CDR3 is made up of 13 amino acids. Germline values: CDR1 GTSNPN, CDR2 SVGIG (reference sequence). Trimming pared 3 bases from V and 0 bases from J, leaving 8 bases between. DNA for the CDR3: TGTGCCTGGAGATGGGGGATGAACACTGAAGCTTTCTTT. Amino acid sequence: CAWRWGMNTEAFF.

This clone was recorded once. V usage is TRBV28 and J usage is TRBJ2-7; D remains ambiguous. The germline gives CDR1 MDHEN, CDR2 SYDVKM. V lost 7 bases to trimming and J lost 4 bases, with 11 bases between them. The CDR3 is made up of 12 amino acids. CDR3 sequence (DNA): TGTGCCAGCACCCTGGGCCTTTACGAGCAGTACTTC. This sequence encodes CASTLGLYEQYF.